These T cell receptor beta chains were read from a single sample in a study of T cells in Graves' hyperthyroidism and ophthalmopathy. Via MiXCR, TCRdb re-called the multiplex PCR reads, giving one row per CDR3 protein. The table records more than 100,000 distinct CDR3 sequences, approximately 48% of them present only once. Sequenced material: blood. The receptor set was obtained from a man between 35 and 55 years old with Graves' hyperthyroidism. The CDR3 runs from the conserved cysteine through the conserved F or W. D genes are given only for firm matches. Clone size is not always given. Where it is, it says once, few, many or a class for expanded clones.

NA	TRBV6-5	many	TRBJ2-5	16	TGTGCCAGCAGTTACTCGAGGGGGGGACCTCAAGAGACCCAGTACTTC	CASSYSRGGPQETQYF
NA	TRBV5-1	many	TRBJ2-1	15	TGCGCCAGCAGCTTTGGTGGGGTTCCCTACAATGAGCAGTTCTTC	CASSFGGVPYNEQFF
NA	TRBV2	NA	TRBJ2-7	12	TGTGCCAGCTACGGCGATGGCTTTGGGCAGTACTTC	CASYGDGFGQYF
TRBD2	TRBV20-1	NA	TRBJ2-5	14	TGCAGTGCTGAGACTAGCGGGAGGAGGGAGACCCAGTACTTC	CSAETSGRRETQYF
TRBD2	TRBV7-2	many	TRBJ2-7	15	TGTGCCAGCAGCCGAACTAGCGGGGGGATCTACGAGCAGTACTTC	CASSRTSGGIYEQYF
TRBD1	TRBV2	few	TRBJ1-6	21	TGTGCCAGCAGTCCCTTAAGACGATCCGGGACAGGGAGCTTCAGTAATTCACCCCTCCACTTT	CASSPLRRSGTGSFSNSPLHF
TRBD2	TRBV2	NA	TRBJ2-7	13	TGTGCCAGCAGGAAACTGGGGGACTACGAGCAGGACTTC	CASRKLGDYEQDF
NA	TRBV20-1	many	TRBJ1-1	14	TGCAGTGCTAGGTCCCAGGGCTCGAACACTGAAGCTTTCTTT	CSARSQGSNTEAFF
TRBD1	TRBV2	NA	TRBJ1-4	14	TGTGCCAGCAGAGGAGGCAGGGGGAGTGAAAAACTGTTTTTT	CASRGGRGSEKLFF
NA	TRBV25-1	NA	TRBJ1-2	13	TGTGCCAGCAGTGTCACAGGGAACTATGGCTACACCTTC	CASSVTGNYGYTF
TRBD1	TRBV24-1	NA	TRBJ1-2	12	TGTGCCACCAGTAGGACAGGGGCAAGCTACACCTTC	CATSRTGASYTF
NA	TRBV20-1	NA	TRBJ2-5	14	TGCAGTGCTAGAGATCGGGGCGGGGATGAAACCCAGTACTTC	CSARDRGGDETQYF
TRBD2	TRBV6-5	many	TRBJ2-7	18	TGTGCCAGCAGTTACCAGAGGACTAGCGGGGGCCGCCCCTACGAGCAGTACTTC	CASSYQRTSGGRPYEQYF
TRBD2	TRBV28	few	TRBJ2-1	16	TGTGCCAGCAGTTTCCCCCTTAGCGGGAGGGGCGGTGAGCAGTTCTTC	CASSFPLSGRGGEQFF
TRBD2	TRBV7-2	many	TRBJ2-7	16	TGTGCCAGCAGCTTAGCGCGAAGCGGGGGCCTCTACGAGCAGTACTTC	CASSLARSGGLYEQYF
NA	TRBV6-4	many	TRBJ2-1	15	TGTGCCAGCAGATCCTTCAGGGAACCCCTCAATGAGCAGTTCTTC	CASRSFREPLNEQFF
NA	TRBV6-6	many	TRBJ1-6	13	TGTGCCAGCGGGTATTCCTATAATTCACCCCTCCACTTT	CASGYSYNSPLHF
NA	TRBV29-1	NA	TRBJ2-2	10	TGCAGCGTGGGGACAGGGGAGCTGTTTTTT	CSVGTGELFF
TRBD1	TRBV7-9	few	TRBJ2-3	14	TGTGCCTGGGGGATAGGACAGGGCACAGATACGCAGTATTTT	CAWGIGQGTDTQYF
NA	TRBV4-1	few	TRBJ2-3	18	TGCGCCAGCAGCCAAGAGTGGAGGACAGAACGGGGTACAGATACGCAGTATTTT	CASSQEWRTERGTDTQYF
NA	TRBV5-6	many	TRBJ1-1	14	TGTGCCAGCAGCTCCCGACGACCGAACACTGAAGCTTTCTTT	CASSSRRPNTEAFF
NA	TRBV25-1	once	TRBJ1-5	12	TGTGCCAGCAGTGAATCAGCCCAAGCCCAGCATTTT	CASSESAQAQHF
NA	TRBV7-3	NA	TRBJ1-4	15	TGTGCCAGCATTAGTAGGGGTACAGCTAATGAAAAACTGTTTTTT	CASISRGTANEKLFF
TRBD2	TRBV24-1	NA	TRBJ2-1	15	TGTGCCACCAGTGAGGGTAGCGGGGGGCACAATGAGCAGTTCTTC	CATSEGSGGHNEQFF
TRBD1	TRBV2	NA	TRBJ1-5	14	TGTGCCAGCAGTGAGGGACAGGGCAATCAGCCCCAGCATTTT	CASSEGQGNQPQHF
TRBD1	TRBV19	many	TRBJ2-7	15	TGTGCCAGTAGTATCGGGACAGGGTCATCCTACGAGCAGTACTTC	CASSIGTGSSYEQYF
NA	TRBV13	many	TRBJ2-1	16	TGTGCCAGCAGCCAACCCGGAGGGTTCACCTACAATGAGCAGTTCTTC	CASSQPGGFTYNEQFF
NA	TRBV29-1	NA	TRBJ2-3	14	TGCAGCAGTGAATCCGGACGGCCCACAGATACGCAGTATTTT	CSSESGRPTDTQYF